One and the same sample provided the 20 T cell receptor beta chains below, sequenced in a study of cytotoxic CD8 clonotypes in ibrutinib-treated CLL. Data came from immunoSEQ multiplex PCR; TCRdb stores just in-frame clones and leaves some out. The table has around 200,000 clones, 60% to 80% seen once. The source was PBMCs, collected after 12 months of ibrutinib treatment. These receptors all come from a human donor with chronic lymphocytic leukemia.

V gene TRBV5-4 combines with J gene TRBJ2-1; D unresolved. Trimming pared 4 bases from V and 0 bases from J, leaving 11 bases between. The CDR3 is 15 amino acids. Germline CDR1 and CDR2: SGHNT and YYREEE (reference sequence). The CDR3 spells CASSLSPSSYNEQFF. CDR3 sequence (DNA): TGTGCCAGCAGCCTATCCCCCAGCTCCTACAATGAGCAGTTCTTC.

The gene calls are TRBV14 and TRBJ1-5, with D perhaps matching TRBD1 (6 bases). Germline loops: CDR1 SGHDN, CDR2 FVKESK. The CDR3 is made up of 15 amino acids. V was trimmed by 4 bases and J by 0 bases, leaving 10 bases between them. In DNA form, the CDR3 reads TGTGCCAGCAGCCTTGGCAGGGGTAGCAATCAGCCCCAGCATTTT. It codes for CASSLGRGSNQPQHF.

This clone has more than one count but fewer than ten. This chain connects TRBV5-1 to TRBJ2-3, with 7 bases lining up with TRBD1. J gave up 0 bases and V 3 bases, and 1 base lay outside the gene matches. The CDR3 totals 14 residues. Per the germline V gene, CDR1 is SGHRS and CDR2 is YFSETQ. The CDR3 nucleotides read TGCGCCAGCAGCTCGGGACAGAGCACAGATACGCAGTATTTT. Its translation: CASSSGQSTDTQYF.

The chain recombines TRBV5-5 with TRBJ1-1; 7 bases are shared with TRBD1. The V gene's germline CDR1 is SGHKS and CDR2 YYEKEE (reference sequence). This CDR3 region has 14 residues. The V and J ends lost 0 bases and 3 bases, in that order; junction bases with no gene match: 2. As DNA, the CDR3 is TGTGCCAGCAGCTTGGTCAGGGGGGACACTGAAGCTTTCTTT. Translation: CASSLVRGDTEAFF.

J is TRBJ1-1 and V is TRBV5-1; tentative D call: TRBD1 (6 bases). CDR1 and CDR2 from the germline V gene are SGHRS and YFSETQ. V was trimmed by 4 bases and J by 4 bases, leaving 17 bases between them. The CDR3 sequence is 15 residues long. The CDR3 nucleotides are TGCGCCAGCAGCCCTACAGCCAGGGGCATCACTGAAGCTTTCTTT. Protein product: CASSPTARGITEAFF.

This chain uses TRBV5-1 with TRBJ2-7, with D unclear. CDR3 size: 14 residues. V lost 0 bases and J lost 1, with 8 bases in between. Per the germline V gene, CDR1 is SGHRS and CDR2 is YFSETQ. This CDR3 is CASSLGVGSYEQYF. In DNA, the CDR3 is TGCGCCAGCAGCTTGGGTGTCGGATCCTACGAGCAGTACTTC.

Here the CDR3 DNA reads TGCGCCAGCAGCTTTTCGGCAGGGGAAGAGACCCAGTACTTC. Its protein is CASSFSAGEETQYF. V is TRBV5-1 and J is TRBJ2-5, with D possibly matching TRBD1 (6 bases). This CDR3 contains 14 residues. From germline, CDR1 is SGHRS and CDR2 YFSETQ. V lost 2 bases to trimming and J lost 3 bases, with 11 bases between them.

This clone was seen only once. The chain couples TRBV27 to TRBJ2-2, with D unresolved. This CDR3 is 14 amino acids long. Germline-derived CDR1 and CDR2 are MNHEY and SMNVEV (reference sequence). V was pared by 0 bases and J by 6 bases, with 8 bases between. CDR3 sequence: CASSLSADPGELFF. As DNA, the CDR3 is TGTGCCAGCAGTTTATCTGCAGACCCCGGGGAGCTGTTTTTT.

This CDR3 reads CASSIRDRGRDTGELFF. In nucleotides, the CDR3 is TGCGCCAGCAGCATCAGGGACAGGGGGCGCGACACCGGGGAGCTGTTTTTT. The genes are TRBV5-1 and TRBJ2-2; 12 bases fit TRBD1. V lost 4 bases to trimming and J lost 3 bases; unmatched junction nucleotides: 7. The CDR3 runs to 17 residues. Germline V gene sequence: CDR1 SGHRS, CDR2 YFSETQ.

In this sample, this clone turned up once. The J gene is TRBJ2-3, the V gene TRBV7-9, with D tentatively TRBD1 (5 bases). Germline-derived CDR1 and CDR2 are SEHNR and FQNEAQ (reference sequence). CDR3 length equals 16 residues. V was clipped by 5 bases and J by 0 bases, with 15 bases between them. In DNA form, the CDR3 reads TGTGCCAGCAGCCCCAACAGGTACCCTAGCACAGATACGCAGTATTTT. Translation gives CASSPNRYPSTDTQYF.

The chain links TRBV25-1 to TRBJ2-3; the match to TRBD2 covers 8 bases. The germline gives CDR1 MGHDK, CDR2 SYGVNS. Losses at the gene ends were 6 bases for V and 0 bases for J; bases not matched to a gene: 5. The CDR3 is made up of 15 amino acids. The DNA of the CDR3 is TGTGCCAGCAGCCGAGCGGGAGCCAGCACAGATACGCAGTATTTT. It encodes CASSRAGASTDTQYF. The full variable domain, with the rest looked up from reference TRBV25-1 and TRBJ2-3, is EADIYQTPRYLVIGTGKKITLECSQTMGHDKMYWYQQDPGMELHLIHYSYGVNSTEKGDLSSESTVSRIRTEHFPLTLESARPSHTSQYLCASSRAGASTDTQYFGPGTRLTVL.

Written as DNA, the CDR3 is TGTGCCAGCAGCTTCAGGCAGGGGAACACTGAAGCTTTCTTT. This gives the protein CASSFRQGNTEAFF. This chain connects TRBV7-9 to TRBJ1-1, with TRBD1 as a possible D gene (5 bases). The CDR3 totals 14 residues. Germline V gives CDR1 SEHNR, CDR2 FQNEAQ (reference sequence). Trimming cost V 3 bases and J 1 base, with 9 bases left between them.

The CDR3 reads CASSPSRSTDTQYF. CDR3 in DNA: TGTGCCAGCTCACCCTCCCGAAGCACAGATACGCAGTATTTT. The gene calls are TRBV18 and TRBJ2-3, with unresolved D. This CDR3 spans 14 amino acids. V was shortened by 3 bases and J by 0 bases, with 7 bases between the two germline ends. Germline V lookup: CDR1 KGHSH, CDR2 LQKENI.

The V call is TRBV4-1, the J call TRBJ2-3; 13 bases match TRBD2. Germline CDR1 MGHRA, CDR2 YSYEKL. The CDR3 consists of 20 residues. Trimming took 3 bases from V and 3 from J; bases not matched to a gene: 15. For the CDR3, the DNA is TGCGCCAGCAGCCACAGGCCACTAGCGGGGGGGCCATTGAGAACAGATACGCAGTATTTT. As protein: CASSHRPLAGGPLRTDTQYF.

The V call is TRBV28, the J call TRBJ2-5; weak D call: TRBD2 (5 bases). The CDR3 consists of 11 residues. Per the germline V gene, CDR1 is MDHEN and CDR2 is SYDVKM. V dropped 7 bases and J dropped 10 bases, with 13 bases sitting between them. In nucleotides, the CDR3 is TGTGCCAGCAACGAGGGTAGGGACCAGTACTTC. It translates to CASNEGRDQYF.

Turning to this clone: At one of its ends the junction is not consistent with the germline gene, which may arise from a read error. CDR3 nucleotides: TGCGCCAGAAGCCAGGGACCTTATGAGCAGTACTTC. It yields the protein CARSQGPYEQYF. The V call is TRBV4-1, the J call TRBJ2-7; either TRBD1 or TRBD2 may supply D (5 bases each). This CDR3 region has 12 residues. Germline V gene lookup returns CDR1 MGHRA and CDR2 YSYEKL.

The chain combines TRBV6-5 with TRBJ2-3; D is undetermined. CDR1 MNHEY and CDR2 SVGAGI come from the germline V gene. The CDR3 runs to 13 residues. V was shortened by 2 bases and J by 6 bases, with 9 bases between the two germline ends. CDR3 region: CASSYGLRDTQYF. The CDR3 nucleotides are TGTGCCAGCAGTTACGGGTTGCGGGATACGCAGTATTTT.

The genes are TRBV13 and TRBJ2-4; 10 bases fit TRBD1. Germline lookup yields CDR1 PRHDT and CDR2 FYEKMQ (reference sequence). J lost 8 bases, V lost 3 bases, and 10 bases had no gene match. The CDR3 runs 16 residues. CDR3: CASSLTGGPFTDIQYF. DNA for the CDR3: TGTGCCAGCAGCTTGACAGGGGGCCCGTTTACGGACATTCAGTACTTC.

The gene calls are TRBV29-1 and TRBJ2-3; D uncertain. Trimming left V 4 bases short and J 10 bases short, with 12 bases between. The CDR3 contains 11 residues. Per germline, CDR1 SQVTM and CDR2 ANQGSEA. The CDR3 region is CSVVLLTAQYF. The CDR3 coding sequence is TGCAGCGTTGTACTTTTAACTGCGCAGTATTTT.

The genes are TRBV7-9 and TRBJ2-1, with D perhaps TRBD1 (6 bases). The V gene lost 4 bases and the J gene lost 10 bases, with 14 bases spanning the gap. The CDR3 extends over 13 amino acids. Germline lookup yields CDR1 SEHNR and CDR2 FQNEAQ (reference sequence). CDR3 region: CASSWDTRGEQFF. DNA of the CDR3: TGTGCCAGCAGCTGGGACACTAGGGGAGAGCAGTTCTTC.